These 29 T cell receptor beta chains originate from one sample sequenced in a study of CD8+CD57+ T cells in acquired aplastic anemia. Patients picked for sequencing had shown CD8+CD57+ cell expansion detected by flow cytometry. Profiling of TCR beta VDJ combinations and CDR3 sequences used genomic DNA as template. TCRdb re-called the reads with MiXCR, one entry per CDR3 protein. Here the sample spans under 500,000 distinct CDR3 sequences, roughly a third being singletons. Specimen: sorted CD4+, CD8+, or CD8+CD57+ T cells (not recorded which) from PBMCs. The receptors were gathered from a human donor with aplastic anemia.

Concerning this clonotype: A much larger clone lies one base from this, so it may be a read error. The CDR3 DNA is TGTGCCAGCAGCCGGGGGCAGCTCGCTAACTATGGCTACACCTTC. Translating it yields CASSRGQLANYGYTF. The rearrangement uses TRBV7-2 and TRBJ1-2, with D tentatively TRBD1 (6 bases). With 5 bases removed from V and 0 bases from J, the gap between germline ends came to 13 bases. The CDR3 is 15 residues long. Germline-derived CDR1 and CDR2 are SGHTA and FQGNSA.

V is TRBV7-9 and J is TRBJ1-1; D is possibly TRBD1 (6 bases). CDR3 length: 14 residues. Germline-derived CDR1 and CDR2 are SEHNR and FQNEAQ (reference sequence). The V end lost 5 bases, the J end lost 7 bases, and 17 bases lay between the germline ends. This CDR3 reads CASSQDRTAGEAFF. The CDR3 bases are TGTGCCAGCAGCCAAGATAGGACAGCCGGTGAAGCTTTCTTT.

This sequence joins TRBV6-6 and TRBJ2-3; D gene unclear. V dropped 2 bases and J dropped 1 base, with 10 bases sitting between them. The length of the CDR3 is 15 residues. CDR1 and CDR2 (germline): MNHNY, SVGAGI (reference sequence). As DNA, the CDR3 is TGTGCCAGCAGTTACGAAGCATTTGGCACAGATACGCAGTATTTT. Amino acids: CASSYEAFGTDTQYF.

This chain joins TRBV6-4 and TRBJ1-1, with D possibly being TRBD1 (5 bases). Germline CDR1 is MRHNA and CDR2 is SNTAGT. Trimming stripped 6 bases from V and 3 bases from J, with 14 bases between. The CDR3 spans 14 residues. The CDR3 nucleotides are TGTGCCAGCAGCGCGAGGTGGGGGGACACTGAAGCTTTCTTT. This gives the protein CASSARWGDTEAFF.

The V gene is TRBV13, the J gene TRBJ2-3; no definite D call. V dropped 3 bases and J dropped 0 bases, with 7 bases sitting between them. CDR1 PRHDT and CDR2 FYEKMQ come from the germline V gene (reference sequence). This CDR3 has 14 residues. The CDR3 DNA sequence: TGTGCCAGCAGCTTCGACCCTAGCACAGATACGCAGTATTTT. Protein: CASSFDPSTDTQYF.

The genes are TRBV19 and TRBJ1-5; D is uncertain. The ends were cut back, 6 bases at V and 3 bases at J, with 9 bases in the middle. Germline V gene sequence: CDR1 LNHDA, CDR2 SQIVND (reference sequence). CDR3 length: 13 residues. The CDR3: CASRFTDNQPQHF. The DNA for the CDR3 is TGTGCCAGTAGGTTTACAGACAATCAGCCCCAGCATTTT.

The chain links TRBV29-1 to TRBJ1-2; weak D call: TRBD1 (5 bases). CDR3 length: 13 amino acids. Trimming took 7 bases from V and 4 from J, leaving 16 bases between them. Germline values: CDR1 SQVTM, CDR2 ANQGSEA. CDR3 DNA: TGCAGCGCCCAGAAGGGGCCAGGCTATGGCTACACCTTC. Residues: CSAQKGPGYGYTF.

The chain employs TRBV2 and TRBJ1-2; possible D gene TRBD1, 6 bases. Deletions cut 6 bases from V and 4 bases from J, with 18 bases between. The CDR3 contains 15 residues. Germline V gene data show CDR1 as SNHLY and CDR2 as FYNNEI. The CDR3, as DNA: TGTGCCAGCAGACCCCGGGACACACTCCTCTATGGCTACACCTTC. Protein sequence: CASRPRDTLLYGYTF.

This clonotype was recorded many times. The chain combines TRBV25-1 with TRBJ2-1; D is undetermined. V dropped 5 bases and J dropped 1 base, with 9 bases sitting between them. The germline V gene encodes CDR1 MGHDK and CDR2 SYGVNS. The CDR3 length is 14 residues. In nucleotides, the CDR3 is TGTGCCAGCAGTCGTCCGGATTCCTACAATGAGCAGTTCTTC. Protein: CASSRPDSYNEQFF.

This clonotype is a singleton in its sample. This sequence joins TRBV20-1 and TRBJ2-1; 10 bases are a match to TRBD2. Germline-derived CDR1 and CDR2 are DFQATT and SNEGSKA (reference sequence). The V segment lost 3 bases and the J segment 6 bases; nucleotides outside the gene matches: 5. The CDR3 sequence is 14 residues long. CDR3 sequence: CSARPLAGINEQFF. The CDR3 DNA reads as TGCAGTGCTAGGCCACTAGCGGGAATCAATGAGCAGTTCTTC.

This clonotype was seen many times. The chain recombines TRBV25-1 with TRBJ2-1; 9 bases agree with TRBD1. The V gene end was trimmed by 5 bases and the J gene end by 3 bases; junction bases not matched to a gene: 8. Germline-derived CDR1 and CDR2 are MGHDK and SYGVNS. CDR3 length: 16 residues. CDR3 region: CASSSPNRGLYNEQFF. In DNA form, the CDR3 reads TGTGCCAGCAGTTCACCGAACAGGGGGCTCTACAATGAGCAGTTCTTC.

This chain uses TRBV14 with TRBJ2-7; TRBD1 matches 9 bases. This CDR3 has 17 amino acids. From germline, CDR1 is SGHDN and CDR2 FVKESK. Trimming cost V 1 base and J 8 bases; bases outside gene matches: 15. This chain's CDR3 is CASSQGVSSGTGHKQYF. The DNA of the CDR3 is TGTGCCAGCAGCCAAGGGGTGTCGAGCGGGACAGGGCATAAGCAGTACTTC.

Many counts were recorded for this clonotype. V usage is TRBV12-3 or TRBV12-4 and J usage is TRBJ2-7; TRBD1 might be the D (6 bases). The V gene lost 6 bases and the J gene lost 3 bases, with 12 bases spanning the gap. The CDR3 sequence is 13 residues long. Written as DNA, the CDR3 is TGTGCCAGCAGAGGGGGACCGTACTACGAGCAGTACTTC. It specifies CASRGGPYYEQYF.

This clonotype has at least ten counts. V and J are TRBV7-9 and TRBJ1-6; D gene unclear. The germline V gene encodes CDR1 SEHNR and CDR2 FQNEAQ (reference sequence). The V end lost 8 bases, the J end lost 10 bases, and 12 bases lay between the germline ends. CDR3 size: 12 residues. CDR3 nucleotide sequence: TGTGCCAGCGGTGTTAACGTCTCACCCCTCCACTTT. Amino acid sequence: CASGVNVSPLHF.

This clonotype occurred many times. This chain uses TRBV2 with TRBJ1-1; D gene uncertain. Trimming shortened V by 4 bases and J by 0 bases, and 6 bases separated the two germline ends. CDR3 size: 13 residues. Germline loops: CDR1 SNHLY, CDR2 FYNNEI. The CDR3 DNA follows: TGTGCCAGCAGTGGCCAGATGAACACTGAAGCTTTCTTT. Protein sequence: CASSGQMNTEAFF.

This clonotype was recorded at least ten times. V and J are TRBV20-1 and TRBJ1-1; tentatively, D is TRBD1 (5 bases). V was trimmed by 6 bases and J by 0 bases, leaving 11 bases between them. The CDR3 runs 13 residues. Germline assignment: CDR1 DFQATT and CDR2 SNEGSKA (reference sequence). In DNA form, the CDR3 reads TGCAGTGCGCCGACAGCGATGAACACTGAAGCTTTCTTT. This sequence encodes CSAPTAMNTEAFF.

In its sample, this clonotype was seen many times. This chain uses TRBV2 with TRBJ2-7; possible D gene TRBD1, 6 bases. CDR1 is SNHLY, CDR2 FYNNEI, per germline. V lost 2 bases and J lost 6, with 14 bases in between. There are 14 residues in the CDR3. CDR3: CASSEQGPSGEQYF. As DNA, the CDR3 is TGTGCCAGCAGTGAACAGGGGCCGTCCGGCGAGCAGTACTTC.

This clonotype was picked up many times. The rearrangement uses TRBV20-1 and TRBJ2-3; 8 bases agree with TRBD2. This CDR3 has 14 amino acids. J was trimmed by 2 bases and V by 2 bases; bases with no gene match: 3. Germline CDR1 is DFQATT and CDR2 is SNEGSKA (reference sequence). As DNA, the CDR3 is TGCAGTGCTAGACGTAGCGGGGCCACAGATACGCAGTATTTT. Residues: CSARRSGATDTQYF.

The chain links TRBV6-5 to TRBJ2-3; TRBD2 agrees at 7 bases. Per the germline V gene, CDR1 is MNHEY and CDR2 is SVGAGI. V dropped 2 bases and J dropped 6; count of bases not matched to a gene: 8. The CDR3 is made up of 15 amino acids. The CDR3 sequence: CASSYGGPGGDTQYF. The CDR3 DNA sequence: TGTGCCAGCAGTTACGGAGGGCCCGGGGGGGATACGCAGTATTTT.

Remarks on this clonotype: One base away lies a much larger clone, so this may be a sequencing read error. V gene TRBV20-1 combines with J gene TRBJ2-7; D is possibly TRBD1 or TRBD2 (5 bases each). V was clipped by 6 bases and J by 4 bases, with 16 bases between them. There are 13 residues in the CDR3. CDR1 is DFQATT, CDR2 SNEGSKA, per germline (reference sequence). Here the CDR3 reads CSATGAGSYEQYF. The CDR3 DNA is TGCAGTGCCACCGGGGCAGGATCTTACGAGCAGTACTTC.

To note about this clonotype: One end of the junction does not line up with germline, which may come from a read error. The chain carries TRBV7-2 and TRBJ1-5, with no clear D. The CDR3 covers 15 residues. Per the germline V gene, CDR1 is SGHTA and CDR2 is FQGNSA. CDR3 in amino acids: CAGSLVGGLEQPQHF. CDR3 bases: TGTGCCGGCAGCTTAGTGGGAGGGTTGGAACAGCCCCAGCATTTT. The full variable domain, its missing parts supplied by reference TRBV7-2 and TRBJ1-5, is GAGVSQSPSNKVTEKGKDVELRCDPISGHTALYWYRQSLGQGLEFLIYFQGNSAPDKSGLPSDRFSAERTGGSVSTLTIQRTQQEDSAVYLCAGSLVGGLEQPQHFGDGTRLSIL.

The chain is built from TRBV3-1 and TRBJ1-2, with D possibly being TRBD1 (5 bases). The CDR3 covers 14 residues. Germline V gene lookup returns CDR1 LGHDT and CDR2 YNNKEL (reference sequence). V lost 4 bases and J 8 bases, leaving 17 bases between the germline ends. CDR3 DNA: TGTGCCAGCAGCCGCCGGGACGCCGCTTTAGGCTACACCTTC. It codes for CASSRRDAALGYTF.

The rearrangement joins TRBV5-8 to TRBJ1-4; weak D call: TRBD1 (6 bases). CDR1 and CDR2 (germline): SGHTS, YDEGEE. V shed 2 bases and J shed 6 bases, with 14 bases lying between them. The CDR3 has 15 amino acids. CDR3 nucleotide sequence: TGTGCCAGCAGCTTTCCGGGACATTCCTATGAAAAACTGTTTTTT. Translating it yields CASSFPGHSYEKLFF.

This clonotype was observed at least ten times. J is TRBJ2-7 and V is TRBV7-9, with 10 bases that match TRBD1. The germline CDR1 and CDR2 sequences are SEHNR and FQNEAQ (reference sequence). CDR3 length equals 15 residues. V dropped 5 bases and J dropped 2; count of bases not matched to a gene: 6. The DNA for the CDR3 is TGTGCCAGCAGCCCATGGACAGGGGGAACCTACGAGCAGTACTTC. Encoded protein: CASSPWTGGTYEQYF.

This sequence joins TRBV20-1 and TRBJ1-2; 9 positions agree with TRBD1. Germline trimming cut 4 bases from V and 2 bases from J; bases unmatched to any gene: 2. CDR1 is DFQATT and CDR2 is SNEGSKA in the germline V gene (reference sequence). The CDR3 runs 13 residues. The DNA for the CDR3 is TGCAGTGCTACCGGGACAGGGAACTATGGCTACACCTTC. Protein product: CSATGTGNYGYTF.

V gene TRBV30 combines with J gene TRBJ1-1, with a weak D call TRBD1 (5 bases). Germline-derived CDR1 and CDR2 are GTSNPN and SVGIG (reference sequence). Trimming stripped 2 bases from V and 7 bases from J, with 8 bases between. The CDR3 is 11 residues long. The CDR3 DNA is TGTGCCTGGAGTCCACAGGTTGAAGCTTTCTTT. Protein sequence: CAWSPQVEAFF.

J is TRBJ2-3 and V is TRBV5-6; D perhaps matches TRBD1 (6 bases). This CDR3 has 15 amino acids. Trimming removed 2 bases at V and 4 bases at J, with 14 bases between. Germline CDR1 is SGHDT and CDR2 is YYEEEE. CDR3 sequence reads: CASSLIGTRADTQYF. In DNA, the CDR3 is TGTGCCAGCAGCTTAATAGGGACAAGAGCAGATACGCAGTATTTT.

This clonotype was found many times. The rearrangement links TRBV13 to TRBJ1-2; D is perhaps TRBD1 (6 bases). Germline CDR1 and CDR2: PRHDT and FYEKMQ (reference sequence). The CDR3 length is 15 residues. The ends were cut back, 1 base at V and 4 bases at J, with 13 bases in the middle. CDR3 in amino acids: CASSLVRQGIYGYTF. The CDR3, as DNA: TGTGCCAGCAGCTTAGTTCGCCAGGGGATCTATGGCTACACCTTC.

This clonotype was picked up a small number of times. The CDR3 nucleotides read TGTGCCAGCAGTTTAGATGGGCAGGCCTGGGGCTACACCTTC. This gives the protein CASSLDGQAWGYTF. The chain employs TRBV12-3 or TRBV12-4 and TRBJ1-2; no definite D call. V was cut by 1 base and J by 8 bases, with 14 bases left in between. The CDR3 is made up of 14 amino acids.